A single sample is the source of the 2 T cell receptor beta chains below, sequenced in a study of T cells in Graves' hyperthyroidism and ophthalmopathy. RNA transcripts gave rise to amplified TCR beta CDR3 regions. TCR CDR3 regions were first amplified by RT-PCR with HTBI primers. One entry per CDR3 protein, called by TCRdb with MiXCR from the multiplex PCR reads. The table includes about 360,000 distinct CDR3 sequences, roughly 13% detected once. Sequencing was performed on blood. These receptors all stem from a woman between 18 and 30 years old with Graves' hyperthyroidism.

The sample holds a few counts of this clonotype. This sequence joins TRBV7-9 and TRBJ2-3; D is unclear. V lost 3 bases, J lost 1 base, and 11 bases lay in between. CDR1 is SEHNR, CDR2 FQNEAQ, per germline (reference sequence). The CDR3 has 15 amino acids. CDR3 sequence: CASSFFSLGTDTQYF. DNA for the CDR3: TGTGCCAGCAGCTTTTTTTCCCTCGGCACAGATACGCAGTATTTT.

The table lists this clonotype with many counts. The chain links TRBV7-9 to TRBJ1-5, with TRBD1 as a possible D gene (5 bases). Germline V CDR1 and CDR2: SEHNR, FQNEAQ (reference sequence). The V and J ends lost 5 bases and 3 bases respectively, with 17 bases between them. This CDR3 contains 16 residues. The CDR3 reads CASSEGSILHNQPQHF. CDR3 DNA: TGTGCCAGCAGCGAGGGGAGCATACTCCACAATCAGCCCCAGCATTTT.